These 8 T cell receptor beta chains came from one sample sequenced in a study of blood T cell repertoires in COVID-19. Produced via immunoSEQ multiplex PCR; TCRdb's table is partial and in-frame only. This table holds hundreds of thousands of clones, around four fifths found once. What was sequenced was peripheral blood. The receptors were gathered from a woman between 50 and 59 years old with acute or convalescent COVID-19.

The chain joins TRBV19 to TRBJ1-2, with TRBD1 as a possible D gene (5 bases). This CDR3 is 16 amino acids long. CDR1 is LNHDA and CDR2 is SQIVND in the germline V gene (reference sequence). V was pared by 4 bases and J by 0 bases, with 15 bases between. The CDR3 bases are TGTGCCAGTAGTACCCGACAGCCGGTAACTAACTATGGCTACACCTTC. This gives the protein CASSTRQPVTNYGYTF.

V and J are TRBV29-1 and TRBJ2-5; the match to TRBD2 covers 7 bases. Per the germline V gene, CDR1 is SQVTM and CDR2 is ANQGSEA. V gave up 5 bases and J gave up 5 bases; unmatched junction bases: 11. The CDR3 covers 14 residues. CDR3 nucleotide sequence: TGCAGCGTTCCTCACTTTATCGGGGGGGAGACCCAGTACTTC. Amino acids: CSVPHFIGGETQYF. Full variable domain (remainder filled in from reference TRBV29-1 and TRBJ2-5): SAVISQKPSRDICQRGTSLTIQCQVDSQVTMMFWYRQQPGQSLTLIATANQGSEATYESGFVIDKFPISRPNLTFSTLTVSNMSPEDSSIYLCSVPHFIGGETQYFGPGTRLLVL.

This sequence joins TRBV5-5 and TRBJ2-3; weak D call: TRBD2 (6 bases). The CDR3 is 15 amino acids. CDR1 is SGHKS and CDR2 is YYEKEE in the germline V gene (reference sequence). V was clipped by 2 bases and J by 2 bases, with 12 bases between them. The CDR3 spells CASSLEAGPTDTQYF. DNA of the CDR3: TGTGCCAGCAGCTTAGAAGCGGGCCCCACAGATACGCAGTATTTT.

The J gene is TRBJ2-3, the V gene TRBV24-1, with D possibly being TRBD2 (6 bases). Trimming left V 0 bases short and J 1 base short, with 13 bases between. The length of the CDR3 is 17 residues. In germline, CDR1 is KGHDR, CDR2 SFDVKD. The CDR3 reads CATSDLGGGLGTDTQYF. The CDR3 DNA reads TGTGCCACCAGTGATTTGGGTGGAGGGCTGGGCACAGATACGCAGTATTTT.

This chain uses TRBV5-4 with TRBJ2-1, with a possible D match to TRBD1 (5 bases). The V gene's germline CDR1 is SGHNT and CDR2 YYREEE (reference sequence). The CDR3 consists of 14 residues. The germline V and J ends were trimmed by 0 bases and 7 bases, with 11 bases remaining between them. In DNA form, the CDR3 reads TGTGCCAGCAGCTTGGGGGGCATTTCGAATGAGCAGTTCTTC. Its protein is CASSLGGISNEQFF. The whole variable domain, remainder taken from reference TRBV5-4 and TRBJ2-1, is ETGVTQSPTHLIKTRGQQVTLRCSSQSGHNTVSWYQQALGQGPQFIFQYYREEENGRGNFPPRFSGLQFPNYSSELNVNALELDDSALYLCASSLGGISNEQFFGPGTRLTVL.

V gene TRBV19 combines with J gene TRBJ2-1, with TRBD1 as a possible D gene (6 bases). The ends were cut back, 4 bases at V and 0 bases at J, with 16 bases in the middle. Germline V lookup: CDR1 LNHDA, CDR2 SQIVND (reference sequence). CDR3 size: 17 residues. The CDR3 loop reads CASSTPRGLVSYNEQFF. The CDR3 bases are TGTGCCAGTAGTACCCCTAGGGGGTTGGTCTCCTACAATGAGCAGTTCTTC.

The chain links TRBV15 to TRBJ2-3, with D perhaps TRBD2 (5 bases). The CDR3 has 12 residues. V was pared by 0 bases and J by 9 bases, with 7 bases between. Germline V gene sequence: CDR1 LNHNV, CDR2 YYDKDF (reference sequence). The CDR3 DNA reads as TGTGCCACCAGCAGAGAGAGGAGGACGCAGTATTTT. Translating it yields CATSRERRTQYF.

In nucleotides, the CDR3 is TGTGCCAGCAGCCAAGGTCTAGCGGGCCGGGGGGCCCAAGAGACCCAGTACTTC. Translation: CASSQGLAGRGAQETQYF. The V call is TRBV3-1 (or the pseudogene TRBV3-2), the J call TRBJ2-5, with 8 bases identical to TRBD2. With V trimmed by 1 base and J by 1 base, 11 bases remained unmatched. Looked up from germline, CDR1 is LGHDT and CDR2 is YNNKEL (reference sequence). This CDR3 is built from 18 residues.